This T cell receptor (beta chain) is from a study of shared clonotypes between healthy human individuals. The study, taken as a whole, reports: Sorted-subset samples were not fully sequenced, rarefaction indicated. The naive CD4 repertoires of a few donors were compared, and around 5.1% of clonotypes were shared.

Remarks on this clone: The antigen remains undetermined.

Assay used: immunoSEQ multiplex PCR; TCRdb lists only in-frame clones, some missing. Among some 2,000,000 clones listed, more than 90% were seen once. Trimming removed 6 bases from V and 0 bases from J, with 9 bases in between. This CDR3 has 14 amino acids. The germline V gene has CDR1 ENHRY and CDR2 SYGVKD. This sequence was found in a man between 18 and 35 years old in good health. Sequencing input: naive CD4+ T cells sorted from blood. Specified subset: CD45RA+ positively selected. V gene TRBV10-3 combines with J gene TRBJ1-5; a weak D match, TRBD1 (6 bases). The CDR3 bases are TGTGCCATCAGGGGGGACAATAGCAATCAGCCCCAGCATTTT. Translating it yields CAIRGDNSNQPQHF.